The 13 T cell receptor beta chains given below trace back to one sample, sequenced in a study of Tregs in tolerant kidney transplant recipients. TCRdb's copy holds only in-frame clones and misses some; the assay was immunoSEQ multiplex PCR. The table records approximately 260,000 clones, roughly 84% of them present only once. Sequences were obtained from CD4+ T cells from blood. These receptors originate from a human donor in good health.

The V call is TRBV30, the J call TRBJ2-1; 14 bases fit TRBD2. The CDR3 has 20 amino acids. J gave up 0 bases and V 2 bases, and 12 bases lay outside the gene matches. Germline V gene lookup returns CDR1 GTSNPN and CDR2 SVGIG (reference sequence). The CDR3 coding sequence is TGTGCCTGGAGTAAACCTTGGACTAGCGGGGGGCCGAGCTCCTACAATGAGCAGTTCTTC. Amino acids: CAWSKPWTSGGPSSYNEQFF.

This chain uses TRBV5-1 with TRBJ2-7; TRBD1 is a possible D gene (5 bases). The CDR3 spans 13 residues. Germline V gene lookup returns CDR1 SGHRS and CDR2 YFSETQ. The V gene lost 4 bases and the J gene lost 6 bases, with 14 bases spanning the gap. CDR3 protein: CASSTTTTGEQYF. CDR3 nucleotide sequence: TGCGCCAGCAGCACCACTACCACAGGCGAGCAGTACTTC.

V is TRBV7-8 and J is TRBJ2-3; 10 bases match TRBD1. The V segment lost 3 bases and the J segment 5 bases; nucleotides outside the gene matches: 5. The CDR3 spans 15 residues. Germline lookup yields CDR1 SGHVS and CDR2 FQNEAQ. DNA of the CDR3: TGTGCCAGCAGCTTTGACAGGGGGCGCTTAGATACGCAGTATTTT. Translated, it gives CASSFDRGRLDTQYF.

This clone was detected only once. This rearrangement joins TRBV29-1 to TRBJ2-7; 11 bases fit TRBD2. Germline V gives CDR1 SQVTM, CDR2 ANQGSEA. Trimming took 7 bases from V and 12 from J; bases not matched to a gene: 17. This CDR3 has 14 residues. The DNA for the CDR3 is TGCAGCGGCGCCGGCGGTAGCGGGAGGGATCCCACGTACTTC. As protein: CSGAGGSGRDPTYF.

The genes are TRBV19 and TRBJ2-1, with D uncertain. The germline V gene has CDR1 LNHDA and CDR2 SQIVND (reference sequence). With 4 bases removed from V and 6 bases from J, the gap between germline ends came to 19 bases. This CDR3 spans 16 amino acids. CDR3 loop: CASSTPVGVSRNEQFF. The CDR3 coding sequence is TGTGCCAGTAGTACCCCCGTTGGGGTTTCACGCAATGAGCAGTTCTTC.

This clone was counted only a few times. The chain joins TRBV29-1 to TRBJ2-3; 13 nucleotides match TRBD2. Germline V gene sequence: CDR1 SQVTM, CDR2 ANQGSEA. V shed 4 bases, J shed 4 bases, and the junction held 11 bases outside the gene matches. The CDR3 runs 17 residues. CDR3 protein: CSVAIGTSGIGADTQYF. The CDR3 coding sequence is TGCAGCGTTGCTATAGGGACTAGCGGGATCGGCGCAGATACGCAGTATTTT.

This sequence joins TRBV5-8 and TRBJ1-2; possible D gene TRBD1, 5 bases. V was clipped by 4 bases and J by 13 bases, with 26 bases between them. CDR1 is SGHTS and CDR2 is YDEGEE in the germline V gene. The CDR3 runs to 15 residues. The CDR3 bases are TGTGCCAGCAGCCAACGCAGGGCCCAGGCTTATGGGGGCACCTTC. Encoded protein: CASSQRRAQAYGGTF.

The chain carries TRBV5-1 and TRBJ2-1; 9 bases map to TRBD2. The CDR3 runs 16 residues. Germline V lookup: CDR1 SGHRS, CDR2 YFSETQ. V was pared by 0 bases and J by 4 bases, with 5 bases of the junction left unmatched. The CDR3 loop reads CASSLDSGGGYNEQFF. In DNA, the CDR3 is TGCGCCAGCAGCTTGGATAGCGGGGGCGGATACAATGAGCAGTTCTTC.

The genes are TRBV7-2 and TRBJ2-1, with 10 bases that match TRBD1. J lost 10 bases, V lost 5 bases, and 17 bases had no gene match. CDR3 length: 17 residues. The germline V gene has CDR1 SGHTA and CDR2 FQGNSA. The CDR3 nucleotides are TGTGCCAGCAGCCCCCCCGGGACAGGGGTAGCGGGACGCGAGCAGTTCTTC. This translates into CASSPPGTGVAGREQFF.

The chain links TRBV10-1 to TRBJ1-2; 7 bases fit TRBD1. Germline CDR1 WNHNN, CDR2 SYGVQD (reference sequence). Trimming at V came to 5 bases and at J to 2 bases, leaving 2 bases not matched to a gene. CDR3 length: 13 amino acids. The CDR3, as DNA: TGCGCCAGCAGTACGGACAGGAACTATGGCTACACCTTC. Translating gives CASSTDRNYGYTF.

In nucleotides, the CDR3 is TGTGCCAGCATAAGGACAGGGGGTTGGGAGACCCAGTACTTC. Residues: CASIRTGGWETQYF. The V gene is TRBV6-1, the J gene TRBJ2-5; 10 nucleotides agree with TRBD1. The trim removed 7 bases at V and 5 bases at J, leaving 7 bases unmatched. This CDR3 contains 14 residues. Germline-derived CDR1 and CDR2 are MNHNS and SASEGT.

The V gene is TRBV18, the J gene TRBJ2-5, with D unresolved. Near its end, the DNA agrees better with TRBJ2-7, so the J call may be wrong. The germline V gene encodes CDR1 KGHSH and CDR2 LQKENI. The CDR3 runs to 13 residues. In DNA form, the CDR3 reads TGTGCCAGCTCATCAGCATTGGTCTACGAGCAGTACTTC. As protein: CASSSALVYEQYF.

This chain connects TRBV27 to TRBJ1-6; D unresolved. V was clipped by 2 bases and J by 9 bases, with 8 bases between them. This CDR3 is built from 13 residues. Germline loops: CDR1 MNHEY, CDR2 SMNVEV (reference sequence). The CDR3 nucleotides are TGTGCCAGCAGTTTACAACGAGGTTCACCCCTCCACTTT. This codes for CASSLQRGSPLHF.